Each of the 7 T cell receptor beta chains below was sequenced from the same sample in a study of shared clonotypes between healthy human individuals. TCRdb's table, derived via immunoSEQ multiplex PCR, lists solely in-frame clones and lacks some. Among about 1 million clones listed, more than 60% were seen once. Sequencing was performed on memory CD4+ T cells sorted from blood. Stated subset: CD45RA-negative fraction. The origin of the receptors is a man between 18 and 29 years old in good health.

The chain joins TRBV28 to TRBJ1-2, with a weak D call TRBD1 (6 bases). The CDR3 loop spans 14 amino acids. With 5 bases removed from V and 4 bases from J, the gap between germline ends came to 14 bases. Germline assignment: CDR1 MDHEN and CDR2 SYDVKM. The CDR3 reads CASSQEDRSYGYTF. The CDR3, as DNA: TGTGCCAGCAGTCAAGAGGACAGAAGCTATGGCTACACCTTC.

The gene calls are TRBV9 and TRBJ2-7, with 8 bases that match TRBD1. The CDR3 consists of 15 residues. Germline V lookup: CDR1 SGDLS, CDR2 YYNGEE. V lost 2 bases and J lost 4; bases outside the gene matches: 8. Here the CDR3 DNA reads TGTGCCAGCAGCGTCGGGACAGGAGGCCCATACGAGCAGTACTTC. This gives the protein CASSVGTGGPYEQYF. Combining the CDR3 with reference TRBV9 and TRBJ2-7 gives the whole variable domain DSGVTQTPKHLITATGQRVTLRCSPRSGDLSVYWYQQSLDQGLQFLIQYYNGEERAKGNILERFSAQQFPDLHSELNLSSLELGDSALYFCASSVGTGGPYEQYFGPGTRLTVT.

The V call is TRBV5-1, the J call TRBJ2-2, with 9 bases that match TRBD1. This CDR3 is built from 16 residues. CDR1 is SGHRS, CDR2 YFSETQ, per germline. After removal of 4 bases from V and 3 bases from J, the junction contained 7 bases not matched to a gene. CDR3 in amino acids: CASSKGQGTDTGELFF. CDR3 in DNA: TGCGCCAGCAGCAAGGGACAGGGCACGGACACCGGGGAGCTGTTTTTT.

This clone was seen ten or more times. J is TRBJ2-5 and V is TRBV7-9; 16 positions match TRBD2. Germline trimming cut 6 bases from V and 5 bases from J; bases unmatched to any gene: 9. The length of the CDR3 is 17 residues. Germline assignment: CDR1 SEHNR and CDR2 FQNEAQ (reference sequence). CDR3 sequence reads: CASRAGTSGGARETQYF. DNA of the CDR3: TGTGCCAGCAGGGCCGGGACTAGCGGGGGGGCCCGTGAGACCCAGTACTTC.

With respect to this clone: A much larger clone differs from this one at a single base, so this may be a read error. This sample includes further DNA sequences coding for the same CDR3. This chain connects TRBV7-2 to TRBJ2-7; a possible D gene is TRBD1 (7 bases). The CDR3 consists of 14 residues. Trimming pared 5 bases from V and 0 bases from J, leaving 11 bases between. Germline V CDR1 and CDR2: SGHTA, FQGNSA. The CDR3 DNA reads TGTGCCAGCAGCCCCCAGGGGGGCTCCTACGAGCAGTACTTC. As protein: CASSPQGGSYEQYF.

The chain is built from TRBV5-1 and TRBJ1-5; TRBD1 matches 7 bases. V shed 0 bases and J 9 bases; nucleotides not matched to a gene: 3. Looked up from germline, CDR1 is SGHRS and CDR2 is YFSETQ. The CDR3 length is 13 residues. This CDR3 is CASSLDRGAPQHF. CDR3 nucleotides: TGCGCCAGCAGCTTGGACAGGGGAGCGCCCCAGCATTTT.

The CDR3 coding sequence is TGTGCCAGCAGCGAAAGACAGGGGAAGAACATTCAGTACTTC. Translation gives CASSERQGKNIQYF. This sequence joins TRBV7-9 and TRBJ2-4, with TRBD1 matching over 8 bases. J gave up 7 bases and V 5 bases, and 7 bases lay outside the gene matches. This CDR3 spans 14 amino acids. Germline V gives CDR1 SEHNR, CDR2 FQNEAQ (reference sequence). The whole variable domain, filled in from reference TRBV7-9 and TRBJ2-4, reads DTGVSQNPRHKITKRGQNVTFRCDPISEHNRLYWYRQTLGQGPEFLTYFQNEAQLEKSRLLSDRFSAERPKGSFSTLEIQRTEQGDSAMYLCASSERQGKNIQYFGAGTRLSVL.